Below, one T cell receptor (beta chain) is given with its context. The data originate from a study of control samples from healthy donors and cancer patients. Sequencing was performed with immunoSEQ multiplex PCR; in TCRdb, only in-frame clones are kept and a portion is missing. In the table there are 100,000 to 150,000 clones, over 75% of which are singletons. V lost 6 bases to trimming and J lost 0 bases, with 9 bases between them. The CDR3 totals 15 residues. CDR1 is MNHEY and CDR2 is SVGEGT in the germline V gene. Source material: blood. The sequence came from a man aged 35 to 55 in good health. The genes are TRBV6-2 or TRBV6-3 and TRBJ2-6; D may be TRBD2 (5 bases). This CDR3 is CASSLGGSGANVLTF. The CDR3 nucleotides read TGTGCCAGCAGCCTCGGAGGCTCTGGGGCCAACGTCCTGACTTTC.